A single sample gave rise to the 22 T cell receptor beta chains below, sequenced in a study of control samples from healthy donors and cancer patients. TCRdb's table, derived via immunoSEQ multiplex PCR, lists solely in-frame clones and lacks some. The sample holds some 70,000 clones, around 84% seen once. The sequencing sample was made of PBMCs. The receptors shown here come from a woman aged 45-59 years with lung cancer.

V gene TRBV3-1 (or the pseudogene TRBV3-2) combines with J gene TRBJ2-1; 8 nucleotides align to TRBD2. Trimming removed 2 bases from V and 4 bases from J; junction bases left unmatched: 1. CDR1 LGHDT and CDR2 YNNKEL come from the germline V gene (reference sequence). The CDR3 runs 14 residues. Here the CDR3 DNA reads TGTGCCAGCAGCCAAAGCGGGGGTTACAATGAGCAGTTCTTC. It codes for CASSQSGGYNEQFF.

V and J are TRBV2 and TRBJ1-5, with D perhaps matching TRBD1 (5 bases). The CDR3 contains 14 residues. The germline V gene has CDR1 SNHLY and CDR2 FYNNEI. V shed 5 bases and J shed 7 bases, with 15 bases lying between them. The CDR3 DNA reads TGTGCCAGCAGTCTCCTGGGGGGGAGCCAGCCCCAGCATTTT. This sequence encodes CASSLLGGSQPQHF.

The chain has TRBV7-2 and TRBJ2-5; TRBD2 matches at 10 bases. V was pared by 3 bases and J by 1 base, with 2 bases of the junction left unmatched. Germline CDR1 SGHTA, CDR2 FQGNSA. The CDR3 sequence is 15 residues long. In nucleotides, the CDR3 is TGTGCCAGCAGCTTTTCTAGCGGGGGCCAAGAGACCCAGTACTTC. Translating gives CASSFSSGGQETQYF.

The J gene is TRBJ1-1, the V gene TRBV4-1; D remains ambiguous. This CDR3 is 13 amino acids long. The V end lost 3 bases, the J end lost 0 bases, and 5 bases lay between the germline ends. Germline CDR1 is MGHRA and CDR2 is YSYEKL. For the CDR3, the DNA is TGCGCCAGCAGCCATGACCTGAACACTGAAGCTTTCTTT. It specifies CASSHDLNTEAFF.

This clone was seen a few times. The chain employs TRBV15 and TRBJ1-3; possibly TRBD1 for D (5 bases). The CDR3 consists of 15 residues. V was cut by 0 bases and J by 4 bases, with 10 bases left in between. CDR1 LNHNV and CDR2 YYDKDF come from the germline V gene (reference sequence). The CDR3 region is CATSREGRAGNTIYF. CDR3 coding DNA: TGTGCCACCAGCAGAGAGGGCAGGGCCGGAAACACCATATATTTT.

The rearrangement links TRBV6-2 or TRBV6-3 to TRBJ2-7; D might be TRBD1 (5 bases). CDR1 and CDR2 from the germline V gene are MNHEY and SVGEGT. The CDR3 totals 16 residues. V lost 0 bases and J 3 bases, leaving 15 bases between the germline ends. This chain's CDR3 is CASSYSLARENYEQYF. The CDR3 DNA sequence: TGTGCCAGCAGTTACTCTCTGGCCAGGGAAAACTACGAGCAGTACTTC.

The chain employs TRBV6-5 and TRBJ1-2; D gene unclear. V lost 6 bases and J lost 3, with 17 bases in between. The CDR3 contains 15 residues. From germline, CDR1 is MNHEY and CDR2 SVGAGI. The CDR3 is CASSPYGMGYYGYTF. DNA for the CDR3: TGTGCCAGCAGCCCATACGGTATGGGATACTATGGCTACACCTTC.

The chain is built from TRBV6-5 and TRBJ1-1; possibly TRBD1 for D (5 bases). The CDR3 is made up of 13 amino acids. Trimming cost V 6 bases and J 6 bases, with 14 bases left between them. CDR1 is MNHEY and CDR2 is SVGAGI in the germline V gene. The CDR3 protein is CASSPGRRAEAFF. CDR3 bases: TGTGCCAGCAGCCCAGGGAGAAGGGCTGAAGCTTTCTTT.

The V gene is TRBV15, the J gene TRBJ1-2; no firm D call. Germline CDR1 and CDR2: LNHNV and YYDKDF (reference sequence). V was clipped by 2 bases and J by 3 bases, with 10 bases between them. This CDR3 region has 14 residues. The CDR3 DNA is TGTGCCACCAGCAGACAGAGGAAAGACTATGGCTACACCTTC. Encoded protein: CATSRQRKDYGYTF. The full variable domain, completed using reference TRBV15 and TRBJ1-2, is DAMVIQNPRYQVTQFGKPVTLSCSQTLNHNVMYWYQQKSSQAPKLLFHYYDKDFNNEADTPDNFQSRRPNTSFCFLDIRSPGLGDTAMYLCATSRQRKDYGYTFGSGTRLTVV.

The V and J genes are TRBV19 and TRBJ1-4; TRBD1 aligns across 7 bases. This CDR3 is built from 14 residues. CDR1 and CDR2 from the germline V gene are LNHDA and SQIVND (reference sequence). J lost 4 bases, V lost 7 bases, and 6 bases had no gene match. The DNA for the CDR3 is TGTGCCAGTAAACTGACAGGGAATAATGAAAAACTGTTTTTT. Translating it yields CASKLTGNNEKLFF.

This chain links TRBV7-3 with TRBJ1-1; D not resolved. Germline CDR1 SGHTA, CDR2 FQGTGA. Trimming took off 5 bases at V and 5 bases at J, with 21 bases between the two ends. This CDR3 region has 16 residues. The CDR3 DNA is TGTGCCAGCAGCCTAAAGCCCCCAGGAGGCGGGACTGAAGCTTTCTTT. Amino acids: CASSLKPPGGGTEAFF.

The chain recombines TRBV27 with TRBJ2-1, with a weak D call TRBD1 (5 bases). CDR1 and CDR2 from the germline V gene are MNHEY and SMNVEV (reference sequence). The CDR3 length is 15 residues. V was pared by 0 bases and J by 4 bases, with 10 bases between. CDR3 coding DNA: TGTGCCAGCAGTTTATCCCAGGGCGTTTACAATGAGCAGTTCTTC. It codes for CASSLSQGVYNEQFF.

The chain carries TRBV13 and TRBJ1-1; 8 bases agree with TRBD1. Germline V gene data show CDR1 as PRHDT and CDR2 as FYEKMQ (reference sequence). V shed 1 base, J shed 8 bases, and the junction held 3 bases outside the gene matches. There are 13 residues in the CDR3. The CDR3 DNA follows: TGTGCCAGCAGCTTAGACGACAGGGGCGAAGCTTTCTTT. Protein: CASSLDDRGEAFF.

There are a few counts of this clone. V gene TRBV7-9 combines with J gene TRBJ2-1; D call uncertain. V lost 1 base, J lost 2 bases, and 9 bases lay in between. The germline V gene encodes CDR1 SEHNR and CDR2 FQNEAQ (reference sequence). The length of the CDR3 is 15 residues. For the CDR3, the DNA is TGTGCCAGCAGCTTAGGTGTAGGGACCTACAATGAGCAGTTCTTC. Translating it yields CASSLGVGTYNEQFF.

This clone has more than one count but fewer than ten. This rearrangement joins TRBV30 to TRBJ2-3; tentative D call: TRBD2 (7 bases). The germline CDR1 and CDR2 sequences are GTSNPN and SVGIG (reference sequence). This CDR3 contains 14 residues. Trimming took off 1 base at V and 8 bases at J, with 16 bases between the two ends. In DNA, the CDR3 is TGTGCCTGGAGTGCGGCGGGGGCCGGAGGTACGCAGTATTTT. It yields the protein CAWSAAGAGGTQYF.

The gene calls are TRBV28 and TRBJ1-3, with unresolved D. The CDR3 is 17 residues long. V gave up 4 bases and J gave up 0 bases, with 16 bases separating them. From germline, CDR1 is MDHEN and CDR2 SYDVKM. The CDR3 region is CASSSLLGIDSGNTIYF. DNA of the CDR3: TGTGCCAGCAGTTCCCTCCTCGGTATAGACTCTGGAAACACCATATATTTT.

This sequence joins TRBV5-6 and TRBJ1-1; TRBD1 aligns across 8 bases. Germline lookup yields CDR1 SGHDT and CDR2 YYEEEE. The V gene end was trimmed by 5 bases and the J gene end by 4 bases; junction bases not matched to a gene: 7. CDR3 length equals 14 residues. This chain's CDR3 is CASSPGGAPTEAFF. Written as DNA, the CDR3 is TGTGCCAGCAGTCCAGGGGGCGCTCCCACTGAAGCTTTCTTT.

This sequence joins TRBV18 and TRBJ1-2, with a tentative D call TRBD1 (5 bases). The CDR3 runs to 15 residues. Trimming removed 6 bases at V and 4 bases at J, with 18 bases between. Germline CDR1 reads KGHSH; CDR2 reads LQKENI. The CDR3 loop reads CASSPRGGDGYGYTF. As DNA, the CDR3 is TGTGCCAGCTCCCCGCGTGGAGGGGACGGCTATGGCTACACCTTC.

This clone has just a few counts. J is TRBJ2-7 and V is TRBV12-5; D is uncertain. Looked up from germline, CDR1 is LGHNT and CDR2 is FRNRAP. V was cut by 0 bases and J by 2 bases, with 2 bases left in between. The CDR3 length is 12 residues. CDR3 DNA: TGTGCTAGTGGTTTGGTACCCTACGAGCAGTACTTC. Translated, it gives CASGLVPYEQYF.

The CDR3 reads CASSIPRGPKNTEAFF. The CDR3 nucleotides are TGTGCCAGTAGTATTCCCAGGGGACCTAAGAACACTGAAGCTTTCTTT. V is TRBV19 and J is TRBJ1-1; TRBD1 is a possible D gene (6 bases). This CDR3 region has 16 residues. Germline CDR1 is LNHDA and CDR2 is SQIVND (reference sequence). The V end was cut by 3 bases, the J end by 1 base, with 15 bases between.

This clone was found a few times. V and J are TRBV24-1 and TRBJ2-2; TRBD2 might be the D (5 bases). Germline V gene lookup returns CDR1 KGHDR and CDR2 SFDVKD. The CDR3 totals 15 residues. V was trimmed by 2 bases and J by 4 bases, leaving 10 bases between them. CDR3 bases: TGTGCCACCAGTGATTCTGGCGGGTTCACCGGGGAGCTGTTTTTT. Translation: CATSDSGGFTGELFF.

The rearrangement joins TRBV5-1 to TRBJ1-1; tentatively, D is TRBD1 (6 bases). Trimming cost V 0 bases and J 5 bases, with 14 bases left between them. CDR1 SGHRS and CDR2 YFSETQ come from the germline V gene. The CDR3 has 15 residues. The DNA of the CDR3 is TGCGCCAGCAGCTTGGATGGGGGCACTGGAACTGAAGCTTTCTTT. This gives the protein CASSLDGGTGTEAFF.